This T cell receptor (beta chain) came from a study of T cell changes during pregnancy in multiple sclerosis. CDR3 length: 14 residues. CDR1 and CDR2 (germline): MDHEN, SYDVKM. V lost 3 bases and J 1 base, leaving 6 bases between the germline ends. Profiled with immunoSEQ multiplex PCR; TCRdb holds only in-frame clones, not every one. This table has approximately 60,000 clones, around 94% appearing once. The chain couples TRBV28 to TRBJ2-2; the D gene is possibly TRBD2 (5 bases). The receptor comes from a female donor with multiple sclerosis, enrolled in a pregnancy study. Sequences were derived from CD8+ T cells from peripheral blood mononuclear cells, sampled in the third trimester of pregnancy. DNA for the CDR3: TGTGCCAGCAGTTTCGAGGGGAACACCGGGGAGCTGTTTTTT. Translated: CASSFEGNTGELFF.